The rows below give T cell receptor beta chains drawn from one sample of a study of T cells expressing NK-cell markers. Each CDR3 protein gets one entry in TCRdb, which reprocessed the 5' RACE reads and gives no DNA. The sample's table shows about 260,000 distinct CDR3 sequences. Sequenced input: blood T cells: a sorted CD56 or NKG2C T cell subset, CD4+ or CD8+ T cells, or bulk PBMC T cells (not recorded which). These receptors were obtained from a woman aged 18 to 69 in good health. The CDR3 runs from the conserved cysteine through the conserved F or W. Fields, in order: V gene, J gene, CDR3 protein.

TRBV28	TRBJ2-2	CASSSTGRYTGELFF
TRBV12-3/TRBV12-4	TRBJ1-6	CASRRRVSYNSPLHF
TRBV7-3	TRBJ2-3	CASSLTGASLTDTQYF
TRBV24-1	TRBJ2-3	CATAGESTDTQYF
TRBV4-3	TRBJ2-1	CASSQELAGVNNEQFF
TRBV6-1	TRBJ1-5	CASSPQGAANQPQHF
TRBV5-1	TRBJ2-3	CASTLSGITDTQYF
TRBV13	TRBJ2-7	CASSLDRLAYEQYF
TRBV2	TRBJ2-1	CASSQKLVSGDEQFF
TRBV5-1	TRBJ2-6	CASSLVSGQASSGANVLTF
TRBV5-1	TRBJ1-1	CASSLETNTEAFF
TRBV12-3/TRBV12-4	TRBJ2-5	CASRPGTSGDETQYF
TRBV19	TRBJ1-5	CASSAGQLWSNQPQHF
TRBV24-1	TRBJ1-5	CATSQGQAQHF
TRBV5-1	TRBJ1-1	CASSLGPALEAFF
TRBV30	TRBJ2-2	CAWSRWETGELFF
TRBV7-2	TRBJ2-7	CASSRRDGAYEQYF
TRBV4-2	TRBJ1-3	CASSQVSGAGNTIYF
TRBV12-3/TRBV12-4	TRBJ2-3	CASRRSGSSTDTQYF
TRBV20-1	TRBJ2-7	CSARSLTTSSYEQYF
TRBV11-2	TRBJ1-1	CASSSTGKAFF
TRBV5-1	TRBJ2-3	CASSLDKPTDTQYF
TRBV2	TRBJ2-7	CASSDPAELYEQYF
TRBV20-1	TRBJ2-1	CSAKPTRRGGPPEYNEQFF
TRBV4-3	TRBJ2-4	CASSQVSSGGQPAKNIQYF
TRBV7-9	TRBJ1-3	CASSDRTGAGNTIYF
TRBV30	TRBJ2-3	CAWSVRWSASTDTQYF
TRBV5-6	TRBJ1-5	CASSSIRTGRSNQPQHF
TRBV7-3	TRBJ2-3	CASSPRSGRGYTDTQYF
TRBV20-1	TRBJ2-7	CSARAPEVANYYEQYF
TRBV20-1	TRBJ1-2	CSAATGFYNQGYTF
TRBV20-1	TRBJ2-1	CSALAGGGNEQFF
TRBV5-1	TRBJ2-1	CASSFGRRQSEYNEQFF
TRBV7-8	TRBJ2-2	CASSIGLAGGHTGELFF
TRBV20-1	TRBJ2-1	CSAQSGGLNEQFF
TRBV6-2/TRBV6-3	TRBJ2-2	CASRSQNTGELFF
TRBV7-9	TRBJ2-5	CASTDFLETQYF
TRBV20-1	TRBJ2-1	CSARLAPTYNEQFF
TRBV10-3	TRBJ2-5	CAARGDHSFQETQYF
TRBV7-2	TRBJ2-2	CASTIESSTGELFF
TRBV11-2	TRBJ2-4	CASSLDQGPLAKNIQYF
TRBV6-2/TRBV6-3	TRBJ2-5	CASSLGAASRETQYF
TRBV12-3/TRBV12-4	TRBJ1-1	CASSFAAGATEAFF
TRBV7-2	TRBJ2-2	CASSLRASGMTGELFF
TRBV11-2	TRBJ2-3	CASSLASTSGGFDTQYF
TRBV4-3	TRBJ1-1	CASSQIGPNTEAFF